This T cell receptor (beta chain) was found in a study of blood T cell repertoires in COVID-19. With 4 bases clipped from V and 0 bases from J, the junction kept 5 bases outside the gene matches. CDR1 is MNHNS, CDR2 SASEGT, per germline. The CDR3 is made up of 16 amino acids. Data came from immunoSEQ multiplex PCR; TCRdb stores just in-frame clones and leaves some out. The sample records more than 150,000 clones, approximately 83% being singletons. This clone was observed a few times. The J gene is TRBJ1-5, the V gene TRBV6-1; 8 positions agree with TRBD1. The TCR originated in an older man who had recovered from COVID-19. The sequenced material came from peripheral blood. CDR3 bases: TGTGCCAGCAGTGGCGACAGGGGATCTAGCAATCAGCCCCAGCATTTT. Protein: CASSGDRGSSNQPQHF.